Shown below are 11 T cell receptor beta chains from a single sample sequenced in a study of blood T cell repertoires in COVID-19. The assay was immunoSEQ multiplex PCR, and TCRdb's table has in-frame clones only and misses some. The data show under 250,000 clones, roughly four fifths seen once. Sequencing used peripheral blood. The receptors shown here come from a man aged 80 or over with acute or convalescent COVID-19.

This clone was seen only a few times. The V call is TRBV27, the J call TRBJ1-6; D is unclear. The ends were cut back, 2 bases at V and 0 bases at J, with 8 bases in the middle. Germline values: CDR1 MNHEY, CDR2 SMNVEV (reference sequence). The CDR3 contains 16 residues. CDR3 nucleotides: TGTGCCAGCAGTTTAACACAAAGCTCCTATAATTCACCCCTCCACTTT. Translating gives CASSLTQSSYNSPLHF.

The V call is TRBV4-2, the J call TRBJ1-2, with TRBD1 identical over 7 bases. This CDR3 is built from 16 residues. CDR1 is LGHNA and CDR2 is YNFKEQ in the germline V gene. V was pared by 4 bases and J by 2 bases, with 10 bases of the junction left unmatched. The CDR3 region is CASSRPGTELNYGYTF. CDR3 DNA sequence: TGTGCCAGCAGCCGGCCCGGGACAGAACTAAACTATGGCTACACCTTC.

This CDR3 is CASSLRQGTFQETQYF. As DNA, the CDR3 is TGCGCCAGCAGCTTGAGACAGGGGACCTTTCAAGAGACCCAGTACTTC. This chain uses TRBV5-1 with TRBJ2-5, with TRBD1 matching 8 bases. This CDR3 comprises 16 residues. The V and J ends lost 1 base and 2 bases, in that order; junction bases with no gene match: 7. CDR1 SGHRS and CDR2 YFSETQ come from the germline V gene.

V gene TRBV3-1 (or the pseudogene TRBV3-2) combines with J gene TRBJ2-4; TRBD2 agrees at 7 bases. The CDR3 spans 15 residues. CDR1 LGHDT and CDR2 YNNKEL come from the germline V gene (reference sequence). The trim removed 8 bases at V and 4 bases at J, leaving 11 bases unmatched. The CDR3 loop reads CASGWGGTGKNIQYF. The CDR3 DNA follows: TGTGCCAGCGGATGGGGGGGGACCGGTAAAAACATTCAGTACTTC.

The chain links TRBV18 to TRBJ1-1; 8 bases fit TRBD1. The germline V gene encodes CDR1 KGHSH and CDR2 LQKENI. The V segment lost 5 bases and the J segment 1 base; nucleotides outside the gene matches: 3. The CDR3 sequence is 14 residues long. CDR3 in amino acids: CASSGGQGNTEAFF. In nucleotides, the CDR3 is TGTGCCAGCTCAGGAGGACAGGGGAACACTGAAGCTTTCTTT.

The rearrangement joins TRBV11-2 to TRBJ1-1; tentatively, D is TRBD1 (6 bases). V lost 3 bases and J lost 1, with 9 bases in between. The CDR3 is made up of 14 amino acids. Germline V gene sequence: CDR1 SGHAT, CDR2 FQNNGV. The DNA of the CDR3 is TGTGCCAGCAGCTTGATGGGACAGAACACTGAAGCTTTCTTT. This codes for CASSLMGQNTEAFF.

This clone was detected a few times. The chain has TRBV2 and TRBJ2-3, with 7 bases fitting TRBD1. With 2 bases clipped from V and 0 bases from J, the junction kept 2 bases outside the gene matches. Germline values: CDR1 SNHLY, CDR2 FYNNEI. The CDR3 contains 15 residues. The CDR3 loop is CASSENRGSTDTQYF. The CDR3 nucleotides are TGTGCCAGCAGTGAAAACAGGGGCAGCACAGATACGCAGTATTTT.

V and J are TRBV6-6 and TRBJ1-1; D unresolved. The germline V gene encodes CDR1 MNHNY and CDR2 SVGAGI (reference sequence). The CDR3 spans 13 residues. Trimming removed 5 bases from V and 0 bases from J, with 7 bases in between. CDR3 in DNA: TGTGCCAGCAGTGGGAGATTGAACACTGAAGCTTTCTTT. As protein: CASSGRLNTEAFF.

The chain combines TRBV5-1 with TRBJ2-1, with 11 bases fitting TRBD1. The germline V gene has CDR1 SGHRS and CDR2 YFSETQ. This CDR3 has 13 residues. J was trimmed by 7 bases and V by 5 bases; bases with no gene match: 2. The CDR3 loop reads CASRRDRGNEQFF. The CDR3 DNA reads TGCGCCAGCAGAAGGGACAGGGGGAATGAGCAGTTCTTC. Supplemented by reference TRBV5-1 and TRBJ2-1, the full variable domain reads KAGVTQTPRYLIKTRGQQVTLSCSPISGHRSVSWYQQTPGQGLQFLFEYFSETQRNKGNFPGRFSGRQFSNSRSEMNVSTLELGDSALYLCASRRDRGNEQFFGPGTRLTVL.

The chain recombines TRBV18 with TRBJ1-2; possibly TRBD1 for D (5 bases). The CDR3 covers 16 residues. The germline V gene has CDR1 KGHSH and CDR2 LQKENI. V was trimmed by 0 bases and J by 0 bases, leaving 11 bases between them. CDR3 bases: TGTGCCAGCTCACCACCTTTCCGGGACTCTAACTATGGCTACACCTTC. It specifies CASSPPFRDSNYGYTF.

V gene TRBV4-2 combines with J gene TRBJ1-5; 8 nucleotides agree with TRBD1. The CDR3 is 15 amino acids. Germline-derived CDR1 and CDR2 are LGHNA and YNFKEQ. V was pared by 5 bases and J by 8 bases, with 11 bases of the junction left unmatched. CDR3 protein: CASSSLDRDAKPQHF. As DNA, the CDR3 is TGTGCCAGCAGCAGTCTGGACAGGGACGCAAAGCCCCAGCATTTT.